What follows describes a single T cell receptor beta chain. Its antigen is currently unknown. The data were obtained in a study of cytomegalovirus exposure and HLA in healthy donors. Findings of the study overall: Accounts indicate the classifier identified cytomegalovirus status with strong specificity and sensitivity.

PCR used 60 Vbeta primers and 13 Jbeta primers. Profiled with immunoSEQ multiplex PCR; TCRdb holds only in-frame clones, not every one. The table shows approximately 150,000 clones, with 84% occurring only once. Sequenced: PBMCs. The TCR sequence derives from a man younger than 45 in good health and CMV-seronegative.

CDR3 nucleotides: TGTGCCAGCAGTTTAGATATAGGGGGAAATGAGCAGTTCTTC. Protein: CASSLDIGGNEQFF. This sequence joins TRBV27 and TRBJ2-1; a weak D match, TRBD1 (6 bases). The germline CDR1 and CDR2 sequences are MNHEY and SMNVEV (reference sequence). The CDR3 extends over 14 amino acids. Trimming shortened V by 2 bases and J by 7 bases, and 12 bases separated the two germline ends.